The 10 T cell receptor beta chains presented below share a single source sample, sequenced in a study of T cells after yellow fever vaccination. Each CDR3 protein is one row after TCRdb ran MiXCR on the 5' RACE reads. The sample lists 150,000 to 200,000 distinct CDR3 sequences, approximately 10% occurring once. The sequenced sample was CD8+ T cells sorted from PBMCs, obtained 15 days after the yellow fever booster vaccination. The receptor source for this set is a man between 18 and 35 years old who received the YFV17D yellow fever vaccine.

DNA for the CDR3: TGTGCCAGCAGCGGAAGTGGGACTAGCGTATACAATGAGCAGTTCTTC. It translates to CASSGSGTSVYNEQFF. The V and J genes are TRBV27 and TRBJ2-1; 10 positions match TRBD2. This CDR3 contains 16 residues. Germline trimming cut 6 bases from V and 4 bases from J; bases unmatched to any gene: 9. Germline V gene data show CDR1 as MNHEY and CDR2 as SMNVEV (reference sequence).

This chain uses TRBV18 with TRBJ2-5; TRBD2 is a possible D gene (6 bases). V dropped 5 bases and J dropped 2 bases, with 15 bases sitting between them. CDR3 length equals 15 residues. Germline V CDR1 and CDR2: KGHSH, LQKENI. In nucleotides, the CDR3 is TGTGCCAGCTCAACGGGGGACTGGAGTCAAGAGACCCAGTACTTC. Its translation: CASSTGDWSQETQYF.

This chain joins TRBV5-1 and TRBJ2-7; D call uncertain. Trimming left V 0 bases short and J 3 bases short, with 7 bases between. The length of the CDR3 is 13 residues. In germline, CDR1 is SGHRS, CDR2 YFSETQ. For the CDR3, the DNA is TGCGCCAGCAGCTTGGAGGCAAGCTACGAGCAGTACTTC. It codes for CASSLEASYEQYF.

In this sample, this clonotype turned up many times. V and J are TRBV4-1 and TRBJ1-2; TRBD1 might be the D (6 bases). The V gene lost 4 bases and the J gene lost 5 bases, with 8 bases spanning the gap. Germline CDR1 and CDR2: MGHRA and YSYEKL. The CDR3 loop spans 12 amino acids. CDR3 region: CASSLQGYGYTF. DNA for the CDR3: TGCGCCAGCAGCCTACAGGGATATGGCTACACCTTC.

This clonotype occurred a few times. The chain recombines TRBV6-5 with TRBJ2-2; either TRBD1 or TRBD2 may fit D (5 bases each). Germline loops: CDR1 MNHEY, CDR2 SVGAGI. The CDR3 runs 14 residues. V lost 1 base and J lost 6, with 9 bases in between. The CDR3 protein is CASSYFQGPGELFF. CDR3 in DNA: TGTGCCAGCAGTTACTTTCAGGGACCCGGGGAGCTGTTTTTT.

A note on this clonotype: One end of the junction is discordant with germline, which a read error may explain. The chain is built from TRBV6-1 and TRBJ1-5; no reliable D call. Germline V lookup: CDR1 MNHNS, CDR2 SASEGT. The CDR3 totals 13 residues. DNA of the CDR3: TGTGCCAGCAGTGAGGGCAGGAATCAGCCCCTGCATTTT. It specifies CASSEGRNQPLHF.

This clonotype has just a few counts. The rearrangement uses TRBV4-2 and TRBJ2-1, with TRBD2 as a possible D gene (6 bases). V was trimmed by 3 bases and J by 7 bases, leaving 19 bases between them. Looked up from germline, CDR1 is LGHNA and CDR2 is YNFKEQ. The CDR3 is made up of 16 amino acids. CDR3 nucleotides: TGTGCCAGCAGCCAGCCTCCGGGGGTAGCAACAAATGAGCAGTTCTTC. Translating it yields CASSQPPGVATNEQFF.

This clonotype came up a few times. The rearrangement links TRBV7-6 to TRBJ2-7, with 14 positions matching TRBD2. The CDR3 totals 16 residues. Germline values: CDR1 SGHVS, CDR2 FNYEAQ. The V and J ends lost 5 bases and 0 bases, in that order; junction bases with no gene match: 3. The CDR3 here is CASSLGTSGGSYEQYF. DNA of the CDR3: TGTGCCAGCAGCCTTGGGACTAGCGGGGGCTCCTACGAGCAGTACTTC.

The rearrangement links TRBV5-1 to TRBJ1-3, with 7 bases fitting TRBD1. The CDR3 covers 16 residues. J lost 0 bases, V lost 4 bases, and 7 bases had no gene match. The germline CDR1 and CDR2 sequences are SGHRS and YFSETQ. CDR3 sequence (DNA): TGCGCCAGCAGCAATGAAGGACAGGACTCTGGAAACACCATATATTTT. Translation: CASSNEGQDSGNTIYF.

This clonotype turned up a few times. The V and J genes are TRBV6-6 and TRBJ1-1; possibly TRBD1 for D (5 bases). The CDR3 has 14 amino acids. The V gene lost 1 base and the J gene lost 4 bases, with 10 bases spanning the gap. CDR1 MNHNY and CDR2 SVGAGI come from the germline V gene (reference sequence). CDR3 coding DNA: TGTGCCAGCAGTTACTTGGGGGGGACCACTGAAGCTTTCTTT. This gives the protein CASSYLGGTTEAFF.